These T cell receptor beta chains were read from a single sample in a study of blood T cells in healthy people across ages. MiXCR, applied by TCRdb to the 5' RACE reads, yields one record per CDR3 protein. The repertoire consists of 1.5 million to 2 million distinct CDR3 sequences, with around 48% occurring once and the leading ten covering less than 2.5%. Sequenced sample: blood. The receptors stem from a woman aged 40 to 50 in good health. CDR3s include the opening cysteine and the closing phenylalanine or tryptophan. A D gene is named only where the DNA matches it firmly. Size is omitted from some rows. Given values are once, few, many or a class for expanded clones.

DNA: TGTGCCAGCAGCTTTGGACAGGGGGAGAATGGCTACACCTTC
CDR3: CASSFGQGENGYTF
D: TRBD1
V: TRBV7-9
size: .
J: TRBJ1-2

DNA: TGTGCCAGCAGTGAACTAGCGGGCCCCACAGATACGCAGTATTTT
CDR3: CASSELAGPTDTQYF
D: TRBD2
V: TRBV2
size: few
J: TRBJ2-3

DNA: TGCAGCGTTGAAGAGGATGCAGCGGGGGCTCTCTACAATGAGCAGTTCTTC
CDR3: CSVEEDAAGALYNEQFF
D: TRBD2
V: TRBV29-1
size: .
J: TRBJ2-1

DNA: TGCGCCAGCAGCTCACCAACAGGGTGGGAGACCCAGTACTTC
CDR3: CASSSPTGWETQYF
D: .
V: TRBV5-1
size: .
J: TRBJ2-5

DNA: TGTGCCAGCAGCCATGCACGGCACTACGAGCAGTACTTC
CDR3: CASSHARHYEQYF
D: .
V: TRBV3-1
size: .
J: TRBJ2-7

DNA: TGCGCCAGCAGCCAGGGGGCTAGTCCTGCCTACGAGCAGTACTTC
CDR3: CASSQGASPAYEQYF
D: .
V: TRBV4-1
size: .
J: TRBJ2-7

DNA: TGTGCCAGCAGTGGCGGGACACCCTACGAGCAGTACTTC
CDR3: CASSGGTPYEQYF
D: .
V: TRBV13
size: .
J: TRBJ2-7

DNA: TGTGCCACCAAAACAGGCGGAGGGGCCAACGTCCTGACTTTC
CDR3: CATKTGGGANVLTF
D: .
V: TRBV28
size: few
J: TRBJ2-6

DNA: TGTGCCAGCAGCACCCAAACGGGACAGCCAAATTCACCCCTCCACTTT
CDR3: CASSTQTGQPNSPLHF
D: TRBD1
V: TRBV7-2
size: .
J: TRBJ1-6

DNA: TGTGCCAGCAGCCAAGAGGGGCGGCGGGATACGCAGTATTTT
CDR3: CASSQEGRRDTQYF
D: .
V: TRBV3-1
size: .
J: TRBJ2-3

DNA: TGTGCCAGCAGCTTAGCTAAGGGGGCTCGGGGGCCCCAAGAGACCCAGTACTTC
CDR3: CASSLAKGARGPQETQYF
D: .
V: TRBV7-2
size: few
J: TRBJ2-5

DNA: TGTGCCAGCAGCTTCCCTAGCGGGGGAACCTCCTACGAGCAGTACTTC
CDR3: CASSFPSGGTSYEQYF
D: TRBD2
V: TRBV5-4
size: .
J: TRBJ2-7

DNA: TGCGCCAGCAGCGGCTACGGACTAGCTTCCGCCGGGGAGCTGTTTTTT
CDR3: CASSGYGLASAGELFF
D: TRBD2
V: TRBV4-3
size: .
J: TRBJ2-2

DNA: TGTGCTAGCAGCTTAACTAGTATGGGGATGGGTGAGCAGTTCTTC
CDR3: CASSLTSMGMGEQFF
D: .
V: TRBV7-7
size: few
J: TRBJ2-1

DNA: TGTGCCAGCAGTAAAACCGGGACTAGCGGGTCCTACGAGCAGTACTTC
CDR3: CASSKTGTSGSYEQYF
D: TRBD2
V: TRBV6-2/TRBV6-3
size: .
J: TRBJ2-7

DNA: TGTGCCAGCAGCGTAGGATTTGAGGTGGGTGAGCAGTTCTTC
CDR3: CASSVGFEVGEQFF
D: .
V: TRBV9
size: .
J: TRBJ2-1

DNA: TGCAGTGCTGAGCAACTAGCGGGGGCCCCCTACGAGCAGTACTTC
CDR3: CSAEQLAGAPYEQYF
D: TRBD2
V: TRBV20-1
size: few
J: TRBJ2-7

DNA: TGTGCCAGCAGCCTAGGGGCTCTGCAGAACACCGGGGAGCTGTTTTTT
CDR3: CASSLGALQNTGELFF
D: .
V: TRBV9
size: .
J: TRBJ2-2

DNA: TGCAGTGCTAGAGAGAGCCCCTCCGATCCGCCCCAGCATTTT
CDR3: CSARESPSDPPQHF
D: .
V: TRBV20-1
size: .
J: TRBJ1-5

DNA: TGTGCCAGCAGTTTAACCCTATCCGGGCTAGAGGGAGAGACCCAGTTCTTC
CDR3: CASSLTLSGLEGETQFF
D: .
V: TRBV28
size: .
J: TRBJ2-1

DNA: TGCAGTGCTCCCCGGGGGCTCTACGAGCAGTACTTC
CDR3: CSAPRGLYEQYF
D: .
V: TRBV20-1
size: few
J: TRBJ2-7

DNA: TGTGCCAGCAGTTTATTGGAGCGGGGCCTCACAGATACGCAGTATTTT
CDR3: CASSLLERGLTDTQYF
D: TRBD2
V: TRBV28
size: few
J: TRBJ2-3

DNA: TGTGCCAGCAGTCGGACAGATCCAACCTACAATGAGCAGTTCTTC
CDR3: CASSRTDPTYNEQFF
D: .
V: TRBV27
size: few
J: TRBJ2-1

DNA: TGTGCCAGCAGGAACGGAGACAGGCACGTAATAGCCAAAAACATTCAGTACTTC
CDR3: CASRNGDRHVIAKNIQYF
D: .
V: TRBV2
size: .
J: TRBJ2-4

DNA: TGTGCCAGCAGCAAAGCGGTGGGGCCTGAAGAGTACTTC
CDR3: CASSKAVGPEEYF
D: .
V: TRBV21-1
size: .
J: TRBJ2-4

DNA: TGTGCCAGCAGCCTGGGGACGGCCTCTGGGGCCAACGTCCTGACTTTC
CDR3: CASSLGTASGANVLTF
D: .
V: TRBV13
size: many
J: TRBJ2-6

DNA: TGTGCCAGCAGCCAAGACCCGCGAAACATTCAGTACTTC
CDR3: CASSQDPRNIQYF
D: .
V: TRBV3-1
size: few
J: TRBJ2-4

DNA: TGTGCCAGCAATGCGCTCGCAGGGTCACCCTCCTACGAGCAGTACTTC
CDR3: CASNALAGSPSYEQYF
D: .
V: TRBV6-6
size: .
J: TRBJ2-7

DNA: TGTGCCAGCAGCCGCGTGCACGGCGGGGAGCTGTTTTTT
CDR3: CASSRVHGGELFF
D: .
V: TRBV6-2/TRBV6-3
size: .
J: TRBJ2-2

DNA: TGCAGTGCTAGATCCTACGAGGGGGCAGGTCGTAGCAATCAGCCCCAGCATTTT
CDR3: CSARSYEGAGRSNQPQHF
D: TRBD1
V: TRBV20-1
size: once
J: TRBJ1-5

DNA: TGCAGTGCTTCGGGAGCGGGGGATTACTTTGGGCAGTTCTTC
CDR3: CSASGAGDYFGQFF
D: TRBD2
V: TRBV20-1
size: few
J: TRBJ2-1

DNA: TGTGCCAGCAGTTCCGTCACAGATACGCAGTATTTT
CDR3: CASSSVTDTQYF
D: .
V: TRBV27
size: many
J: TRBJ2-3

DNA: TGTGCCAGCAGCTTAGCGTCCGGGAGAGAGACCCAGTACTTC
CDR3: CASSLASGRETQYF
D: .
V: TRBV7-9
size: .
J: TRBJ2-5

DNA: TGCAGTGCTAGCCTGTCGACCAGAGGCTACACCTTC
CDR3: CSASLSTRGYTF
D: .
V: TRBV20-1
size: .
J: TRBJ1-2

DNA: TGCAGTACTAGTCGTATGACAGGGAAAATGTTAGAGACCCAGTACTTC
CDR3: CSTSRMTGKMLETQYF
D: TRBD1
V: TRBV20-1
size: .
J: TRBJ2-5

DNA: TGTGCCAGCAGCTTAGAGCGAGGAAGCCCCTACAATGAGCAGTTCTTC
CDR3: CASSLERGSPYNEQFF
D: .
V: TRBV7-9
size: .
J: TRBJ2-1

DNA: TGTGCCAGCAGCCCTACGGGGAGGGGGGGCTACGAGCAGTACTTC
CDR3: CASSPTGRGGYEQYF
D: .
V: TRBV5-6
size: .
J: TRBJ2-7